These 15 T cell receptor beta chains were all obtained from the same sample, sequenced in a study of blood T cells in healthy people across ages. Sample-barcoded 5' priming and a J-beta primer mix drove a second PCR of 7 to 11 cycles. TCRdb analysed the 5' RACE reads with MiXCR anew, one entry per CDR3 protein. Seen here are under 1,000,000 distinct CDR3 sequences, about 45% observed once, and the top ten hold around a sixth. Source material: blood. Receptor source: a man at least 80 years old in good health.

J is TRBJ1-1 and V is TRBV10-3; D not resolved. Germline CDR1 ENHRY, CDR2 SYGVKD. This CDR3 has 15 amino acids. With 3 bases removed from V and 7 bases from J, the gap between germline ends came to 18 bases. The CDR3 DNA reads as TGTGCCATCAGTGATCCCAGAGGCGAAGAGGGTGAAGCTTTCTTT. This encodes CAISDPRGEEGEAFF.

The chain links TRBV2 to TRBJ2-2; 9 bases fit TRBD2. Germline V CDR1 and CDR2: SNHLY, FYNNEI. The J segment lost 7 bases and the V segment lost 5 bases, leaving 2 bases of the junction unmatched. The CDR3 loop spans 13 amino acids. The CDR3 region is CASSSGRFGELFF. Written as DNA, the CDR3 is TGTGCCAGCAGTAGCGGGAGGTTCGGGGAGCTGTTTTTT.

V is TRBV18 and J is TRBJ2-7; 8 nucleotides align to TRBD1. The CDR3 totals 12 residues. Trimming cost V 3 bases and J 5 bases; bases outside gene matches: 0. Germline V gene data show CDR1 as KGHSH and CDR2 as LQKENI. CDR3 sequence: CASSPGQDEQYF. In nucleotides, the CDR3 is TGTGCCAGCTCACCGGGACAGGACGAGCAGTACTTC.

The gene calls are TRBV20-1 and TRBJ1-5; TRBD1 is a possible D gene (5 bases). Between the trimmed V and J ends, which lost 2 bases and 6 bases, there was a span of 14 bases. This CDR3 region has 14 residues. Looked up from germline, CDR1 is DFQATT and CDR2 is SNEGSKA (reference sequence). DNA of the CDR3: TGCAGTGCTAGATCCGGGACGTTCAGTCAGCCCCAGCATTTT. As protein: CSARSGTFSQPQHF.

CDR3: CASRGTGTGNQPQHF. CDR3 nucleotides: TGTGCCAGCAGGGGGACAGGGACCGGCAATCAGCCCCAGCATTTT. V and J are TRBV25-1 and TRBJ1-5, with 9 nucleotides matching TRBD1. The CDR3 runs 15 residues. The V and J ends lost 6 bases and 2 bases, in that order; junction bases with no gene match: 5. Looked up from germline, CDR1 is MGHDK and CDR2 is SYGVNS.

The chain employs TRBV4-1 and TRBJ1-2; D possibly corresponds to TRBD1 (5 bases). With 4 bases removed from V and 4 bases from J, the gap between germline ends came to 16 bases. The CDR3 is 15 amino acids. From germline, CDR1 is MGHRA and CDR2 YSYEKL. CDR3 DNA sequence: TGCGCCAGCAGCCCCGGGGAGGGGATGAGCTATGGCTACACCTTC. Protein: CASSPGEGMSYGYTF.

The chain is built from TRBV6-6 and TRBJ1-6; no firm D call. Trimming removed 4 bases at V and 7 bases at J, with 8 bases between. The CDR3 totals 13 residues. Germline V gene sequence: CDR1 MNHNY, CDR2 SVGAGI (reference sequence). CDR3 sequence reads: CASSFEGNSPLHF. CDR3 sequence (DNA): TGTGCCAGCAGTTTTGAAGGGAATTCACCCCTCCACTTT.

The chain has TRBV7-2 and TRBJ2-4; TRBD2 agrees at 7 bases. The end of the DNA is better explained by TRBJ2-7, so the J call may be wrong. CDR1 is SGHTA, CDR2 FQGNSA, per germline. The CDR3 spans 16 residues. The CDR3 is CASSLPRGTSSGEQYF. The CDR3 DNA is TGTGCCAGCAGCTTACCGCGTGGGACTTCTAGCGGCGAGCAGTACTTC.

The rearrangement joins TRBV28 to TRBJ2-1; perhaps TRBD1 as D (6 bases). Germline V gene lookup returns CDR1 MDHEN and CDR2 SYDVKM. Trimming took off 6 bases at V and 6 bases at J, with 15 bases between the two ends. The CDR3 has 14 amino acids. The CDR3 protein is CASSEGGVGNEQFF. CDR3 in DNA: TGTGCCAGCAGCGAAGGGGGAGTGGGCAATGAGCAGTTCTTC. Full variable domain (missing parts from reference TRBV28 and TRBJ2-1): DVKVTQSSRYLVKRTGEKVFLECVQDMDHENMFWYRQDPGLGLRLIYFSYDVKMKEKGDIPEGYSVSREKKERFSLILESASTNQTSMYLCASSEGGVGNEQFFGPGTRLTVL.

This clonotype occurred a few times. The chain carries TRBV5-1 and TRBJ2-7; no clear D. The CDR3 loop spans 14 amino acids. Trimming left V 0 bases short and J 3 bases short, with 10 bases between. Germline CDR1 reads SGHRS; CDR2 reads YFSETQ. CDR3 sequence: CASSLEYQSYEQYF. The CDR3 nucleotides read TGCGCCAGCAGCTTGGAGTACCAGAGCTACGAGCAGTACTTC.

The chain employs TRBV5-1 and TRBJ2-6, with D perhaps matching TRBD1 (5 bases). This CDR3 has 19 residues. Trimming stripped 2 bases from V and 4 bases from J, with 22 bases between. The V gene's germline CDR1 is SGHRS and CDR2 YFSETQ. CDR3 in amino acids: CASSFLTGTTSAGANVLTF. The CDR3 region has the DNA TGCGCCAGCAGCTTCCTTACAGGCACTACCTCTGCGGGGGCCAACGTCCTGACTTTC.

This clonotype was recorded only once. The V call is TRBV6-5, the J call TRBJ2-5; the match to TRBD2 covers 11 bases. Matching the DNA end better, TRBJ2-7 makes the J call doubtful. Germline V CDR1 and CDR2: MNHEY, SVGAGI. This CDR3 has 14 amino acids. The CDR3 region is CASSTLAGVPEQYF. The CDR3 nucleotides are TGTGCCAGCAGTACACTAGCGGGAGTCCCCGAGCAGTACTTC.

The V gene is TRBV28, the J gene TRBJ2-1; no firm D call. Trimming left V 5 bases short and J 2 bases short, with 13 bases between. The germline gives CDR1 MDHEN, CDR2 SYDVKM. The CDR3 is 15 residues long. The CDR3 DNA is TGTGCCAGCAGTCCCATCTTCTCGCCCTACAATGAGCAGTTCTTC. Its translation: CASSPIFSPYNEQFF.

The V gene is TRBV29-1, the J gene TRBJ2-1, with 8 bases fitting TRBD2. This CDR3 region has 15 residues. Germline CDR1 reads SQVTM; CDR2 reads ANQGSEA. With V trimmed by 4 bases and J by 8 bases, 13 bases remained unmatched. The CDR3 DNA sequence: TGCAGCGTTGTTGGGGGACCGGGAGGGCCCTATGAGCAGTTCTTC. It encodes CSVVGGPGGPYEQFF.

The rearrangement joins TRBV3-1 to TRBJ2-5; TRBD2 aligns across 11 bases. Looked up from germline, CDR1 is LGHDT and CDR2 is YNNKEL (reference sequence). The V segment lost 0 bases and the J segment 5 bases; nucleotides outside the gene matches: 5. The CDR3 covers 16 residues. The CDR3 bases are TGTGCCAGCAGCCAAGATACTGCTAGCGGGAGGGAGACCCAGTACTTC. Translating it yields CASSQDTASGRETQYF.